This is a list of T cell receptor beta chains from one sample in a study of OX40 agonist ivuxolimab in advanced cancers. The method was immunoSEQ multiplex PCR; TCRdb's version includes in-frame clones alone and lacks a portion of them. The sample lists over 55,000 clones, roughly nine tenths occurring once. Sample: CD4+ or CD8+ T cells sorted from blood, taken in a trial of the OX40 agonist ivuxolimab. These TCRs come from an adult with an advanced solid tumor such as melanoma, head and neck, liver or kidney cancer. Each CDR3 is given with its conserved first and last residue.

j_gene: TRBJ2-1
v_gene: TRBV18
CDR3aa: CASSPGTRSNEQFF

j_gene: TRBJ2-2
v_gene: TRBV19
CDR3aa: CASNLQGPTGELFF

j_gene: TRBJ1-5
v_gene: TRBV4-1
CDR3aa: CASSQGRTGSNQPQHF

j_gene: TRBJ2-2
v_gene: TRBV5-5
CDR3aa: CASSMGQGLTNTGELFF

j_gene: TRBJ1-5
v_gene: TRBV15
CDR3aa: CATSREVRQPNQPQHF

j_gene: TRBJ1-5
v_gene: TRBV19
CDR3aa: CASSHRDWGVRGNQPQHF

j_gene: TRBJ1-5
v_gene: TRBV6-6
CDR3aa: CASSYGGNQPQHF

j_gene: TRBJ1-5
v_gene: TRBV2
CDR3aa: CASSEGTGHQPQHF

j_gene: TRBJ1-2
v_gene: TRBV6-5
CDR3aa: CASMRAGGYTF

j_gene: TRBJ1-6
v_gene: TRBV28
CDR3aa: CASSLAPGGSNSPLHF

j_gene: TRBJ2-7
v_gene: TRBV4-3
CDR3aa: CASSQDAAQRQYF

j_gene: TRBJ2-7
v_gene: TRBV28
CDR3aa: CASSFGLRSSYEQYF

j_gene: TRBJ1-1
v_gene: TRBV13
CDR3aa: CASSVGQGTEAFF

j_gene: TRBJ1-6
v_gene: TRBV5-4
CDR3aa: CASSFQAHDTSPLHF

j_gene: TRBJ2-1
v_gene: TRBV19
CDR3aa: CASSIPSGGLNEQFF

j_gene: TRBJ1-2
v_gene: TRBV19
CDR3aa: CASRLTGANYGYTF

j_gene: TRBJ2-7
v_gene: TRBV18
CDR3aa: CASSPLPSDEQYF

j_gene: TRBJ2-5
v_gene: TRBV19
CDR3aa: CASSIGIGETQYF

j_gene: TRBJ1-2
v_gene: TRBV7-9
CDR3aa: CASSLGDRTGNYGYTF

j_gene: TRBJ2-3
v_gene: TRBV5-5
CDR3aa: CASSWGSESVDTQYF

j_gene: TRBJ1-2
v_gene: TRBV5-1
CDR3aa: CASSSSTTVNYGYTF

j_gene: TRBJ2-7
v_gene: TRBV6-1
CDR3aa: CASSEREGHESSYEQYF

j_gene: TRBJ2-5
v_gene: TRBV28
CDR3aa: CASSSRMRETQYF

j_gene: TRBJ2-7
v_gene: TRBV5-6
CDR3aa: CASSLGPTYEQYF

j_gene: TRBJ1-3
v_gene: TRBV19
CDR3aa: CASSMSTGNSGNTIYF

j_gene: TRBJ2-2
v_gene: TRBV10-3
CDR3aa: CATRQGNTGELFF

j_gene: TRBJ2-5
v_gene: TRBV28
CDR3aa: CAARGGEQETQYF

j_gene: TRBJ2-1
v_gene: TRBV11-2
CDR3aa: CASSASRGPHEQFF

j_gene: TRBJ1-2
v_gene: TRBV6-5
CDR3aa: CATSPGGNYGYTF

j_gene: TRBJ2-7
v_gene: TRBV7-2
CDR3aa: CASSSVNLLEQYF

j_gene: TRBJ2-5
v_gene: TRBV7-9
CDR3aa: CASSLGTTPQWETQYF

j_gene: TRBJ1-3
v_gene: TRBV5-1
CDR3aa: CASSLEGTESSGNTIYF

j_gene: TRBJ2-1
v_gene: TRBV5-5
CDR3aa: CASSLDVNEQFF